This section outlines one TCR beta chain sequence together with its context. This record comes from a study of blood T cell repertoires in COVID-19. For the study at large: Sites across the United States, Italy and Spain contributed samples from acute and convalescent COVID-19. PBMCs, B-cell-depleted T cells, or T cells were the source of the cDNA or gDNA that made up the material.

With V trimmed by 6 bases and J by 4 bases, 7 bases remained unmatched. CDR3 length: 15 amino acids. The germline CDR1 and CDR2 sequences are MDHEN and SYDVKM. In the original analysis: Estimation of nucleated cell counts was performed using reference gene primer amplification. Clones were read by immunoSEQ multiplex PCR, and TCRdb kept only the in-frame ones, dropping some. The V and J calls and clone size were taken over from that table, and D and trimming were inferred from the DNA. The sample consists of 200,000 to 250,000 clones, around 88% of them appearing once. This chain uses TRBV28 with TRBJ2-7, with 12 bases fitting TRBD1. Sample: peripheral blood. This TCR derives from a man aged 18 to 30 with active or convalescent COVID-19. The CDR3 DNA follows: TGTGCCAGCAGAGCCGGGACAGGGGGCGGGTACGAGCAGTACTTC. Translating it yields CASRAGTGGGYEQYF. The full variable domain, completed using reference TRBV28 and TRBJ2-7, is DVKVTQSSRYLVKRTGEKVFLECVQDMDHENMFWYRQDPGLGLRLIYFSYDVKMKEKGDIPEGYSVSREKKERFSLILESASTNQTSMYLCASRAGTGGGYEQYFGPGTRLTVT.